Presented here are 17 T cell receptor beta chains from one specimen sequenced in a study of T cells in Graves' hyperthyroidism and ophthalmopathy. There were TCR beta CDR3 regions amplified from RNA transcripts. An initial round of RT-PCR targeting the TCR CDR3 relied on the HTBI primer set. MiXCR was run by TCRdb on the multiplex PCR reads, yielding one entry per CDR3 protein. The table has approximately 600,000 distinct CDR3 sequences, 16% seen once. Sequenced sample: blood. Receptors originate from a woman in her thirties with Graves' hyperthyroidism.

The CDR3 DNA follows: TGTGCCAGCAGAAATCTCGTTTGGACCGGGGAGCTGTTTTTT. It translates to CASRNLVWTGELFF. The gene calls are TRBV6-2 or TRBV6-3 and TRBJ2-2; no clear D gene. CDR1 and CDR2 (germline): MNHEY, SVGEGT. The V end was cut by 6 bases, the J end by 5 bases, with 13 bases between. The CDR3 is made up of 14 amino acids.

This rearrangement joins TRBV12-3 or TRBV12-4 to TRBJ2-7; D is unclear. The CDR3 has 13 amino acids. Trimming shortened V by 6 bases and J by 5 bases, and 14 bases separated the two germline ends. The CDR3 reads CASSRRGSHEQYF. The CDR3 bases are TGTGCCAGCAGCCGCCGTGGGTCCCACGAGCAGTACTTC.

J is TRBJ1-2 and V is TRBV4-3; D might be TRBD1 (6 bases). This CDR3 region has 14 residues. Trimming shortened V by 1 base and J by 2 bases, and 8 bases separated the two germline ends. Germline values: CDR1 LGHNA, CDR2 YSLEER. CDR3 in amino acids: CASSQGDKNYGYTF. The CDR3 nucleotides read TGCGCCAGCAGCCAAGGGGACAAAAACTATGGCTACACCTTC.

This clonotype was seen many times. V usage is TRBV28 and J usage is TRBJ2-2, with 9 positions matching TRBD2. This CDR3 is built from 16 residues. Germline CDR1 and CDR2: MDHEN and SYDVKM. The trim removed 6 bases at V and 3 bases at J, leaving 8 bases unmatched. CDR3 nucleotides: TGTGCCAGCAGACCCTTCCGGACTAGCGACACCGGGGAGCTGTTTTTT. This codes for CASRPFRTSDTGELFF.

This clonotype has just a few counts. The chain combines TRBV20-1 with TRBJ2-1; D remains ambiguous. Trimming took off 0 bases at V and 8 bases at J, with 14 bases between the two ends. The CDR3 runs 14 residues. Germline V gene data show CDR1 as DFQATT and CDR2 as SNEGSKA (reference sequence). The CDR3 DNA is TGCAGTGCTAGAGATCTTCCGGTTTTAGATGAGCAGTTCTTC. Protein sequence: CSARDLPVLDEQFF.

The sample holds many counts of this clonotype. The V call is TRBV7-9, the J call TRBJ2-5, with D hard to call. The CDR3 spans 12 residues. Germline-derived CDR1 and CDR2 are SEHNR and FQNEAQ (reference sequence). The V end was cut by 6 bases, the J end by 5 bases, with 10 bases between. The chain's CDR3 is CASSFTGETQYF. The CDR3 bases are TGTGCCAGCAGTTTTACCGGGGAGACCCAGTACTTC.

This clonotype was recorded at least ten times. This chain joins TRBV24-1 and TRBJ2-1; 7 bases agree with TRBD1. This CDR3 has 15 residues. CDR1 is KGHDR, CDR2 SFDVKD, per germline. V lost 1 base to trimming and J lost 5 bases; unmatched junction nucleotides: 4. In DNA form, the CDR3 reads TGTGCCACCAGTGATTTTCTGGACAGGAACAATGAGCAGTTCTTC. Its protein product is CATSDFLDRNNEQFF.

This clonotype appeared many times. The chain combines TRBV2 with TRBJ1-1; D gene unclear. The ends were cut back, 4 bases at V and 5 bases at J, with 8 bases in the middle. The CDR3 runs to 12 residues. Germline V CDR1 and CDR2: SNHLY, FYNNEI. DNA of the CDR3: TGTGCCAGCAGTGCTATTGGGACTGAAGCTTTCTTT. The encoded protein is CASSAIGTEAFF. The full variable domain, its missing parts supplied by reference TRBV2 and TRBJ1-1, is EPEVTQTPSHQVTQMGQEVILRCVPISNHLYFYWYRQILGQKVEFLVSFYNNEISEKSEIFDDQFSVERPDGSNFTLKIRSTKLEDSAMYFCASSAIGTEAFFGQGTRLTVV.

This clonotype appeared a few times. V is TRBV6-2 or TRBV6-3 and J is TRBJ1-6, with D perhaps matching TRBD1 (6 bases). This CDR3 is built from 16 residues. Germline CDR1 MNHEY, CDR2 SVGEGT. Trimming cost V 5 bases and J 10 bases, with 21 bases left between them. The CDR3 DNA reads as TGTGCCAGCAGTATCGGGGTGGGGGCGGCAGGGTCACCCCTCCACTTT. Encoded protein: CASSIGVGAAGSPLHF.

This clonotype was seen ten or more times. V and J are TRBV29-1 and TRBJ1-5, with TRBD1 matching over 7 bases. The CDR3 contains 12 residues. V was pared by 6 bases and J by 3 bases, with 2 bases of the junction left unmatched. Germline V gives CDR1 SQVTM, CDR2 ANQGSEA. The CDR3 loop reads CSVGQANQPQHF. The DNA for the CDR3 is TGCAGCGTCGGACAGGCCAATCAGCCCCAGCATTTT. Drawing the rest from reference TRBV29-1 and TRBJ1-5, the complete variable domain is SAVISQKPSRDICQRGTSLTIQCQVDSQVTMMFWYRQQPGQSLTLIATANQGSEATYESGFVIDKFPISRPNLTFSTLTVSNMSPEDSSIYLCSVGQANQPQHFGDGTRLSIL.

This clonotype was counted many times. The chain links TRBV30 to TRBJ2-7; 10 nucleotides match TRBD2. Per the germline V gene, CDR1 is GTSNPN and CDR2 is SVGIG (reference sequence). This CDR3 comprises 16 residues. The chain's CDR3 is CAPMTGTSVYSYEQYF. As DNA, the CDR3 is TGTGCTCCAATGACCGGGACTAGCGTTTACTCCTACGAGCAGTACTTC. Full variable domain (rest looked up from reference TRBV30 and TRBJ2-7): SQTIHQWPATLVQPVGSPLSLECTVEGTSNPNLYWYRQAAGRGLQLLFYSVGIGQISSEVPQNLSASRPQDRQFILSSKKLLLSDSGFYLCAPMTGTSVYSYEQYFGPGTRLTVT.

In this sample, this clonotype turned up a few times. The J gene is TRBJ2-7, the V gene TRBV2; D may be TRBD1 or TRBD2 (5 bases each). This CDR3 has 14 amino acids. Looked up from germline, CDR1 is SNHLY and CDR2 is FYNNEI. Trimming removed 4 bases from V and 4 bases from J, with 14 bases in between. The CDR3 region is CASSVSGTVYEQYF. CDR3 in DNA: TGTGCCAGCAGTGTTTCCGGGACGGTATACGAGCAGTACTTC.

For this clonotype: The junction and the germline gene differ at one end; a read error may be behind it. This sequence joins TRBV7-3 and TRBJ2-7, with D unclear. The germline CDR1 and CDR2 sequences are SGHTA and FQGTGA. The CDR3 is 10 residues long. In DNA, the CDR3 is TGTGTCAGCAGCTTACACGAGCAGTACTTC. Translation gives CVSSLHEQYF. The whole variable domain, filled in from reference TRBV7-3 and TRBJ2-7, reads GAGVSQTPSNKVTEKGKYVELRCDPISGHTALYWYRQSLGQGPEFLIYFQGTGAADDSGLPNDRFFAVRPEGSVSTLKIQRTERGDSAVYLCVSSLHEQYFGPGTRLTVT.

In its sample, this clonotype was seen many times. The rearrangement joins TRBV2 to TRBJ2-5, with 16 bases identical to TRBD2. Unmatched junction bases numbered 11, after V lost 6 bases and J lost 4 bases. Germline CDR1 and CDR2: SNHLY and FYNNEI. The CDR3 runs 18 residues. The CDR3 spells CASSNPGLAGGPRETQYF. As DNA, the CDR3 is TGTGCCAGCAGCAACCCGGGACTAGCGGGAGGGCCCCGAGAGACCCAGTACTTC.

This clonotype has at least ten counts. The CDR3 coding sequence is TGTGCCAGCAGTTTGTCGTTCTTGAGGGGGGCTAAGACCCAGTACTTC. Translated, it gives CASSLSFLRGAKTQYF. J is TRBJ2-5 and V is TRBV28, with D perhaps given as TRBD1 or TRBD2 (6 bases each). V lost 3 bases and J 6 bases, leaving 20 bases between the germline ends. Looked up from germline, CDR1 is MDHEN and CDR2 is SYDVKM. The CDR3 covers 16 residues.

This clonotype appeared a few times. The genes are TRBV9 and TRBJ2-3; D is uncertain. This CDR3 is built from 15 residues. Trimming took 3 bases from V and 0 from J, leaving 11 bases between them. Germline V gene sequence: CDR1 SGDLS, CDR2 YYNGEE. Here the CDR3 reads CASSAPLGSTDTQYF. The CDR3, as DNA: TGTGCCAGCAGCGCCCCCCTTGGTAGCACAGATACGCAGTATTTT.

This clonotype was counted ten times or more. The J gene is TRBJ2-3, the V gene TRBV7-3; TRBD1 might be the D (5 bases). Per the germline V gene, CDR1 is SGHTA and CDR2 is FQGTGA. This CDR3 spans 16 amino acids. With 1 base removed from V and 0 bases from J, the gap between germline ends came to 11 bases. CDR3 in amino acids: CASSLIGSGSTDTQYF. The DNA for the CDR3 is TGTGCCAGCAGCTTAATCGGGTCAGGGAGCACAGATACGCAGTATTTT. Variable domain in full (rest from reference TRBV7-3 and TRBJ2-3): GAGVSQTPSNKVTEKGKYVELRCDPISGHTALYWYRQSLGQGPEFLIYFQGTGAADDSGLPNDRFFAVRPEGSVSTLKIQRTERGDSAVYLCASSLIGSGSTDTQYFGPGTRLTVL.